These 13 T cell receptor beta chains were sequenced from one sample in a study of blood T cells in healthy people across ages. A J-beta primer mix and a sample-barcoded 5' primer were used in a second PCR of about 7 to 12 cycles. TCRdb itself ran the 5' RACE reads through MiXCR, one entry per CDR3 protein. This table has 1.2 million to 1.5 million distinct CDR3 sequences, approximately 40% appearing once. Sequencing was performed on blood. The receptors shown here come from a woman in her late teens or twenties in good health.

The V call is TRBV7-2, the J call TRBJ2-1, with D possibly being TRBD2 (6 bases). The germline V and J ends were trimmed by 2 bases and 8 bases, with 19 bases remaining between them. The CDR3 runs 16 residues. Germline values: CDR1 SGHTA, CDR2 FQGNSA. In DNA, the CDR3 is TGTGCCAGCAGCTTATTCGGGAGCCTAAGCAACGATGAGCAGTTCTTC. Translating it yields CASSLFGSLSNDEQFF.

In this sample, this clonotype turned up a few times. The rearrangement links TRBV25-1 to TRBJ2-1; the match to TRBD1 covers 9 bases. The germline V gene encodes CDR1 MGHDK and CDR2 SYGVNS. The CDR3 loop spans 19 amino acids. Trimming took 2 bases from V and 9 from J; bases not matched to a gene: 20. The CDR3 DNA follows: TGTGCCAGCAGTGAAATTTTAGGGTCCGGGACAGGGTCATACGTTGAGCAGTTCTTC. Amino acids: CASSEILGSGTGSYVEQFF.

J is TRBJ1-2 and V is TRBV12-3 or TRBV12-4; unclear D gene. V gave up 5 bases and J gave up 3 bases, with 10 bases separating them. This CDR3 has 13 residues. CDR3 sequence: CASSRKPDYGYTF. DNA for the CDR3: TGTGCCAGCAGTCGCAAACCTGACTATGGCTACACCTTC.

The chain is built from TRBV6-1 and TRBJ2-5; possible D gene TRBD2, 5 bases. The germline V and J ends were trimmed by 5 bases and 11 bases, with 36 bases remaining between them. Germline lookup yields CDR1 MNHNS and CDR2 SASEGT. The CDR3 has 19 amino acids. DNA for the CDR3: TGTGCCAGCAGTCGTCTAGCCGAAAAGGCCCCCAGCTCCTACAATGAGCAGTACTTC. Encoded protein: CASSRLAEKAPSSYNEQYF.

V and J are TRBV27 and TRBJ2-5, with D possibly being TRBD2 (6 bases). The ends were cut back, 1 base at V and 5 bases at J, with 14 bases in the middle. The length of the CDR3 is 15 residues. Germline CDR1 reads MNHEY; CDR2 reads SMNVEV (reference sequence). The CDR3 nucleotides are TGTGCCAGCAGTTTATACCCCCGGGGGTGGGAGACCCAGTACTTC. Its protein product is CASSLYPRGWETQYF.

The chain has TRBV20-1 and TRBJ2-5; unclear D gene. The V gene's germline CDR1 is DFQATT and CDR2 SNEGSKA (reference sequence). The CDR3 loop spans 13 amino acids. Trimming removed 6 bases from V and 5 bases from J, with 16 bases in between. CDR3 amino acids: CSARGPSWETQYF. As DNA, the CDR3 is TGCAGTGCGCGCGGCCCGAGTTGGGAGACCCAGTACTTC.

The V gene is TRBV25-1, the J gene TRBJ1-4, with D perhaps TRBD1 (5 bases). V lost 2 bases to trimming and J lost 11 bases, with 18 bases between them. This CDR3 region has 15 residues. The germline V gene encodes CDR1 MGHDK and CDR2 SYGVNS. CDR3 nucleotide sequence: TGTGCCAGCAGTGAAGCGGGGACCGTCGGAACTAAACTGTTTTTT. Its protein product is CASSEAGTVGTKLFF.

V and J are TRBV7-9 and TRBJ1-4, with D hard to call. The length of the CDR3 is 15 residues. Germline V CDR1 and CDR2: SEHNR, FQNEAQ (reference sequence). V was cut by 5 bases and J by 8 bases, with 18 bases left in between. CDR3 region: CASSPQAGGREKLFF. The CDR3 DNA sequence: TGTGCCAGCAGCCCCCAGGCAGGCGGGAGGGAAAAACTGTTTTTT.

This clonotype came up many times. The chain is built from TRBV29-1 and TRBJ2-7, with D uncertain. Germline CDR1 and CDR2: SQVTM and ANQGSEA. This CDR3 comprises 12 residues. CDR3 sequence (DNA): TGCCTTCCTCGGCTGGTCTCCTACGAGCAGTACTTC. Protein sequence: CLPRLVSYEQYF.

This clonotype was seen a few times. CDR3: CASRPGTSADTGELFF. The CDR3 DNA follows: TGTGCCAGCAGACCTGGGACTAGCGCCGACACCGGGGAGCTGTTTTTT. The chain uses TRBV5-5 and TRBJ2-2, with TRBD2 identical over 10 bases. The CDR3 contains 16 residues. The germline V gene encodes CDR1 SGHKS and CDR2 YYEKEE (reference sequence). V lost 5 bases and J lost 3; bases outside the gene matches: 7.

This CDR3 is CASSQIFQMSMFNEKLFF. The CDR3 nucleotides are TGTGCCAGCAGCCAAATATTCCAGATGTCGATGTTTAATGAAAAACTGTTTTTT. The gene calls are TRBV3-1 and TRBJ1-4; the D is unclear. Trimming took off 2 bases at V and 4 bases at J, with 20 bases between the two ends. Germline V lookup: CDR1 LGHDT, CDR2 YNNKEL (reference sequence). The CDR3 runs to 18 residues.

This clonotype was seen a single time. Just one base apart from a much larger clone, this may be a read error. The CDR3 DNA sequence: TGTGCCAGCAGTGACCTAGCGGGTGGGGATGAGCAGTACTTC. Amino acid sequence: CASSDLAGGDEQYF. V gene TRBV6-4 combines with J gene TRBJ2-7, with 8 bases that match TRBD2. Germline lookup yields CDR1 MRHNA and CDR2 SNTAGT. Unmatched junction bases numbered 7, after V lost 2 bases and J lost 7 bases. The CDR3 covers 14 residues.

This chain connects TRBV5-6 to TRBJ2-2; 8 nucleotides match TRBD2. The germline V gene encodes CDR1 SGHDT and CDR2 YYEEEE. After removal of 0 bases from V and 5 bases from J, the junction contained 6 bases not matched to a gene. The length of the CDR3 is 16 residues. The CDR3 sequence is CASSLGGRPNTGELFF. CDR3 DNA sequence: TGTGCCAGCAGCTTGGGCGGGAGGCCAAATACCGGGGAGCTGTTTTTT. Filled out from reference TRBV5-6 and TRBJ2-2, the complete variable domain reads DAGVTQSPTHLIKTRGQQVTLRCSPKSGHDTVSWYQQALGQGPQFIFQYYEEEERQRGNFPDRFSGHQFPNYSSELNVNALLLGDSALYLCASSLGGRPNTGELFFGEGSRLTVL.